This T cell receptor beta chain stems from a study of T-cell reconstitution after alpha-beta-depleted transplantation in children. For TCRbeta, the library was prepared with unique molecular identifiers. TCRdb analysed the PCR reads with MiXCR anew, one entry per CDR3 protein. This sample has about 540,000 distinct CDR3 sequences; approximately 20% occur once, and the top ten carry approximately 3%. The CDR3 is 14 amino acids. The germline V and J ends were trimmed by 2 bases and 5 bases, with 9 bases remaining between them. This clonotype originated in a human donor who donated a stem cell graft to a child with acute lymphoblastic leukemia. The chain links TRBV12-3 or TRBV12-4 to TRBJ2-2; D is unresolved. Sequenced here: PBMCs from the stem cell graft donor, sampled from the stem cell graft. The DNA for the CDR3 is TGTGCCAGCAGTTTATTTGCAAGGACCGGGGAGCTGTTTTTT. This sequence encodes CASSLFARTGELFF.